The rows below give T cell receptor beta chains drawn from one sample of a study of T-cell memory formation after mild COVID-19. TCRdb used MiXCR to reprocess the 5' RACE reads, holding one entry per CDR3 protein. The data hold about 450,000 distinct CDR3 sequences, with more than 20% observed a single time. Sequencing was performed on PBMCs or a T cell subset sorted from them (not recorded which). The receptors originated from an adult woman who had mild COVID-19 (a few samples of this study predate the infection). Cell type and time point are not known. Each CDR3 is given with its conserved first and last residue. Each record gives: CDR3 length, D gene, J gene, V gene, clone size, CDR3 protein, CDR3 DNA. A D gene is named only where the DNA matches it firmly. The size entry is marked missing in some rows and otherwise reads once, few, many or a size class.

14,.,TRBJ2-7,TRBV20-1,few,CSASVRQASYEQYF,TGCAGTGCCTCAGTACGTCAGGCCTCCTACGAGCAGTACTTC
14,.,TRBJ2-7,TRBV3-1,many,CASSQGDSHYEQYF,TGTGCCAGCAGCCAAGGGGACTCCCACTACGAGCAGTACTTC
13,.,TRBJ2-2,TRBV6-5,few,CASSPADIGELFF,TGTGCCAGCAGTCCGGCGGATATCGGGGAGCTGTTTTTT
12,.,TRBJ2-2,TRBV7-2,.,CGLGGGFGELFF,TGTGGACTCGGAGGGGGGTTCGGGGAGCTGTTTTTT
12,.,TRBJ2-1,TRBV12-3/TRBV12-4,few,CASRPIKGWQFF,TGTGCCAGCCGGCCCATCAAGGGCTGGCAGTTCTTC
15,TRBD1,TRBJ1-5,TRBV3-1,many,CASSRGQGNFQPQHF,TGTGCCAGCAGCCGCGGACAGGGTAATTTTCAGCCCCAGCATTTT
13,.,TRBJ1-1,TRBV7-6,few,CASRSYRDTEAFF,TGTGCCAGCAGGAGCTACAGAGACACTGAAGCTTTCTTT
13,TRBD1,TRBJ1-1,TRBV11-2,.,CASGTDMNTEAFF,TGTGCCAGCGGGACAGACATGAACACTGAAGCTTTCTTT
11,.,TRBJ2-5,TRBV10-3,many,CAISRGETQYF,TGTGCCATCAGCAGGGGAGAGACCCAGTACTTC
16,.,TRBJ2-1,TRBV5-1,.,CASSTNGQGMYNEQFF,TGCGCCAGCAGCACGAATGGGCAGGGGATGTACAATGAGCAGTTCTTC
15,.,TRBJ2-7,TRBV5-1,.,CASSLVEGGTYEQYF,TGCGCCAGCAGCTTGGTCGAAGGGGGAACCTACGAGCAGTACTTC
16,TRBD1,TRBJ2-3,TRBV11-2,.,CASSLAWTGESDTQYF,TGTGCCAGCAGCTTAGCGTGGACAGGAGAATCAGATACGCAGTATTTT
12,.,TRBJ2-7,TRBV7-9,.,CASSSLLDEQYF,TGTGCCAGCAGCAGCCTCCTGGACGAGCAGTACTTC
14,.,TRBJ1-1,TRBV7-6,.,CATLPPGGNTEAFF,TGTGCCACCCTTCCACCTGGGGGGAACACTGAAGCTTTCTTT
17,TRBD1,TRBJ1-2,TRBV7-9,.,CASSNIPGQGASEGYTF,TGTGCCAGCAGCAATATCCCGGGACAGGGGGCGAGCGAAGGCTACACCTTC
14,.,TRBJ1-1,TRBV5-5,.,CASSTTGGGAEAFF,TGTGCCAGCAGCACTACGGGTGGAGGGGCTGAAGCTTTCTTT
13,.,TRBJ1-4,TRBV14,.,CASSQVPGGKLFF,TGTGCCAGCAGCCAAGTGCCGGGCGGGAAACTGTTTTTT
13,.,TRBJ2-7,TRBV20-1,few,CSARDVRTQGQYF,TGCAGTGCTAGAGATGTCCGGACCCAGGGGCAGTACTTC
16,.,TRBJ2-1,TRBV25-1,.,CASSELGVVSYNEQFF,TGTGCCAGCAGTGAATTAGGGGTGGTCTCCTACAATGAGCAGTTCTTC
13,.,TRBJ2-5,TRBV2,.,CASITSGQETQYF,TGTGCCAGCATTACCAGCGGGCAAGAGACCCAGTACTTC
11,.,TRBJ2-7,TRBV7-9,few,CASREGAEQYF,TGTGCCAGCAGAGAGGGAGCCGAGCAGTACTTC
15,.,TRBJ1-4,TRBV18,.,CASSTIRGVNEKLFF,TGTGCCAGCTCAACCATCAGGGGCGTTAATGAAAAACTGTTTTTT
17,TRBD2,TRBJ2-1,TRBV3-1,.,CASSQGLAGRTYNEQFF,TGTGCCAGCAGCCAGGGACTAGCGGGGCGAACCTACAATGAGCAGTTCTTC
13,.,TRBJ1-2,TRBV5-1,few,CASSSGEGYGYTF,TGCGCCAGCAGCTCCGGGGAGGGCTATGGCTACACCTTC
15,.,TRBJ2-3,TRBV29-1,.,CSVEGQLTSTDTQYF,TGCAGCGTTGAAGGGCAACTGACGAGCACAGATACGCAGTATTTT
14,.,TRBJ2-5,TRBV7-2,.,CASSLSPAGKTQYF,TGTGCCAGCAGCTTAAGTCCAGCTGGAAAGACCCAGTACTTC
12,.,TRBJ1-6,TRBV29-1,.,CSVREGNSPLHF,TGCAGCGTGCGGGAAGGAAATTCACCCCTCCACTTT
13,TRBD1,TRBJ1-2,TRBV7-9,few,CASSRGQGRYYTF,TGTGCCAGCAGCAGAGGACAGGGCCGGTACTACACCTTC
16,TRBD2,TRBJ2-1,TRBV7-9,.,CASSSETSGRAGEQFF,TGTGCCAGCAGTTCCGAGACTAGCGGGAGGGCTGGTGAGCAGTTCTTC
13,.,TRBJ1-2,TRBV12-3/TRBV12-4,.,CASSLELTTGYTF,TGTGCCAGCAGTTTAGAACTAACTACTGGCTACACCTTC
17,.,TRBJ2-5,TRBV5-5,few,CASSLGLRAAFAETQYF,TGTGCCAGCAGCTTGGGGTTGCGGGCGGCCTTTGCGGAGACCCAGTACTTC
11,.,TRBJ2-5,TRBV19,.,CASGISETQYF,TGTGCCAGTGGCATTTCGGAGACCCAGTACTTC
16,TRBD2,TRBJ2-3,TRBV6-1,few,CASSEGLAGGPDTQYF,TGTGCCAGCAGTGAAGGACTAGCGGGGGGGCCAGATACGCAGTATTTT
15,.,TRBJ2-7,TRBV5-1,.,CASSLGTTPSYEQYF,TGCGCCAGCAGCTTGGGTACAACCCCCTCCTACGAGCAGTACTTC
13,.,TRBJ2-3,TRBV12-3/TRBV12-4,.,CASSLPRTDTQYF,TGTGCCAGCAGTTTGCCTCGCACAGATACGCAGTATTTT
12,.,TRBJ2-1,TRBV30,.,CAWSFLYNEQFF,TGTGCCTGGAGTTTCCTTTACAATGAGCAGTTCTTC
14,TRBD1,TRBJ2-5,TRBV5-1,.,CASSQGQVQETQYF,TGCGCCAGCAGCCAAGGACAGGTCCAAGAGACCCAGTACTTC
15,.,TRBJ1-5,TRBV12-3/TRBV12-4,.,CASSGNIGRNQPQHF,TGTGCCAGCAGTGGTAATATCGGCAGAAATCAGCCCCAGCATTTT